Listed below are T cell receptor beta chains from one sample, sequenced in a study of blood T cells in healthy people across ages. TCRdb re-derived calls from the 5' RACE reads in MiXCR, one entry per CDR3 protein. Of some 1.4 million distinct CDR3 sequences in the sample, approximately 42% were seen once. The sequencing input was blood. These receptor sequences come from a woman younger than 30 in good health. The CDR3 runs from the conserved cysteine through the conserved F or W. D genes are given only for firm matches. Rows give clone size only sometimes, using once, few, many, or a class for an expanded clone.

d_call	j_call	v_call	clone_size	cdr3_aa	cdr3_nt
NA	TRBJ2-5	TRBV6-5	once	CASSAGPGSQETRYF	TGTGCCAGCAGCGCGGGACCCGGATCACAAGAGACCCGGTACTTC
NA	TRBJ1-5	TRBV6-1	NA	CASREGQADQPQHF	TGTGCCAGCCGTGAGGGGCAGGCTGATCAGCCCCAGCATTTT
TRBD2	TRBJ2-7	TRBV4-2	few	CASSQEIWTGLAGRGAYEQYF	TGTGCCAGCAGCCAAGAAATTTGGACGGGACTAGCGGGTAGGGGGGCGTACGAGCAGTACTTC
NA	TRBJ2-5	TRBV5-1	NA	CASSSPAQGNEQYF	TGCGCCAGCAGCTCCCCGGCCCAGGGCAATGAGCAGTACTTC
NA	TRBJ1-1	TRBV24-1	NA	CATTRGREGPNEAFF	TGTGCCACCACCCGGGGCAGGGAGGGACCAAATGAAGCTTTCTTT
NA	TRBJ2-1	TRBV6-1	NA	CASSTQGLPSYEQFF	TGTGCCAGCAGCACCCAAGGACTACCTTCCTACGAGCAGTTCTTC
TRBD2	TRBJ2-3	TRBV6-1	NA	CASRTTSGDTDTQYF	TGTGCCAGCAGAACCACTAGCGGAGACACAGATACGCAGTATTTT
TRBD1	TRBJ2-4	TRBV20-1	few	CSATDRGHILFDKNIQYF	TGCAGTGCCACGGACAGGGGGCATATTCTATTCGACAAAAACATTCAGTACTTC
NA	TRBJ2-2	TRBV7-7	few	CASRTGGNTGELFF	TGTGCCAGCAGGACCGGAGGGAACACCGGGGAGCTGTTTTTT
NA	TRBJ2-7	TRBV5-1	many	CASSLFLIGTATYEQYF	TGCGCCAGCAGCTTGTTCCTAATCGGGACTGCTACCTACGAGCAGTACTTC
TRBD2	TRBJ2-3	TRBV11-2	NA	CASSFTGVAGGSTDTQYF	TGTGCCAGCAGTTTTACGGGGGTAGCGGGAGGCAGCACAGATACGCAGTATTTT
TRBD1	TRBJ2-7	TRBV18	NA	CASSPQRDRTTYEQYF	TGTGCCAGCTCACCACAGAGGGACAGAACAACTTACGAGCAGTACTTC
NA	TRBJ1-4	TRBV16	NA	CASSSRQAPGEKLFF	TGTGCCAGCAGCAGCCGACAGGCCCCGGGGGAAAAACTGTTTTTT
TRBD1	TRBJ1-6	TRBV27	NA	CASRPGTDYNSPLHF	TGTGCCAGCCGCCCAGGGACAGATTATAATTCACCCCTCCACTTT
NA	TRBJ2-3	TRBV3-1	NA	CASSPRWTTSTDTQYF	TGTGCCAGCAGCCCGCGTTGGACCACTAGCACAGATACGCAGTATTTT
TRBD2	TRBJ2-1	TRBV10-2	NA	CASRSGTSGNNEQFF	TGCGCCAGCAGATCCGGGACTAGCGGGAACAATGAGCAGTTCTTC
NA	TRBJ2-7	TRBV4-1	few	CASSQDESALGEQYF	TGCGCCAGCAGCCAAGATGAGAGCGCGTTGGGGGAGCAGTACTTC
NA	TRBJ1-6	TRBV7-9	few	CASSTIDLLDNSPLHF	TGTGCCAGCAGTACCATCGACCTACTCGATAATTCACCCCTCCACTTT
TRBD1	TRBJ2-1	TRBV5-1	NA	CASGRGQGPNEQFF	TGCGCCAGCGGAAGAGGACAGGGGCCCAATGAGCAGTTCTTC
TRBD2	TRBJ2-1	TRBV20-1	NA	CSAPILAGAYNGQFF	TGCAGTGCCCCGATACTAGCGGGAGCCTACAATGGGCAGTTCTTC
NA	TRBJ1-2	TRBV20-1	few	CSARWGGGYGYTF	TGCAGTGCTAGATGGGGGGGCGGCTATGGCTACACCTTC
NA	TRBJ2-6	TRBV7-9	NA	CASSSHRSSSGANVLTF	TGTGCCAGCAGCTCCCACAGGAGCAGCTCTGGGGCCAACGTCCTGACTTTC
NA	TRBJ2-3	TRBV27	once	CASSLSKGAVGTDTRYF	TGTGCCAGCAGTTTATCGAAGGGAGCGGTCGGCACAGATACGCGGTATTTT
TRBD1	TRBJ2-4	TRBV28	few	CASSPGTGAKNIQYF	TGTGCCAGCAGTCCAGGGACAGGGGCCAAAAACATTCAGTACTTC
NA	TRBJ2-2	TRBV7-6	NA	CASSSSLSGELFF	TGTGCCAGCAGCTCCAGTCTCAGCGGGGAGCTGTTTTTT
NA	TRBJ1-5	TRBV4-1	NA	CASSRSDSGKNSNQPQHF	TGCGCCAGCAGCCGTTCGGACAGCGGAAAGAATAGCAATCAGCCCCAGCATTTT
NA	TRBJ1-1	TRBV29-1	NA	CSVEPGTGTEAFF	TGCAGCGTTGAACCCGGGACTGGCACTGAAGCTTTCTTT
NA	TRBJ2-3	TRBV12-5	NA	CASGYQAARLSTDTQYF	TGTGCTAGTGGTTATCAGGCCGCCAGGCTCAGCACAGATACGCAGTATTTT
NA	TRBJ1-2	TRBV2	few	CASSAGTPNYGYTF	TGTGCCAGCAGTGCCGGGACACCTAACTATGGCTACACCTTC
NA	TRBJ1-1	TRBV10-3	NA	CATSPRGDTEAFF	TGTGCCACAAGCCCCCGGGGGGACACCGAAGCTTTCTTT
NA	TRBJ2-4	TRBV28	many	CASSSQGGNIQYF	TGTGCCAGCAGTTCCCAGGGCGGGAACATTCAGTACTTC
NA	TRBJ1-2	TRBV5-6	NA	CASSSWTDIKTNYGYTF	TGTGCCAGCAGCTCTTGGACGGATATCAAAACTAACTATGGCTACACCTTC
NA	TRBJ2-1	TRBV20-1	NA	CSARAETKNKEQFF	TGCAGTGCTAGAGCGGAGACTAAGAACAAGGAGCAGTTCTTC